This T cell receptor beta chain originates from a study of T cells in Graves' hyperthyroidism and ophthalmopathy. Template material for amplifying TCR beta CDR3 regions consisted of RNA transcripts. TCR CDR3 underwent first-round RT-PCR with the HTBI primer set. One entry per CDR3 protein, called by TCRdb with MiXCR from the multiplex PCR reads. The profile shows fewer than 450,000 distinct CDR3 sequences, roughly 15% of them singletons. The CDR3 extends over 12 amino acids. V lost 7 bases and J lost 4, with 9 bases in between. Per germline, CDR1 SNHLY and CDR2 FYNNEI. Patients showing uncontrolled infection, other autoimmune disease, pregnancy or lactation were ineligible. From approximately 9.5 ml of fresh peripheral blood, PBMCs were isolated.

Sequenced: blood. The V and J genes are TRBV2 and TRBJ2-3, with D tentatively TRBD2 (5 bases). This receptor was taken from a woman between 55 and 75 years old with Graves' ophthalmopathy. This CDR3 is CASTSIADTQYF. CDR3 coding DNA: TGTGCCAGCACTAGCATCGCAGATACGCAGTATTTT. The entire variable domain, with the rest obtained from reference TRBV2 and TRBJ2-3, is as follows: EPEVTQTPSHQVTQMGQEVILRCVPISNHLYFYWYRQILGQKVEFLVSFYNNEISEKSEIFDDQFSVERPDGSNFTLKIRSTKLEDSAMYFCASTSIADTQYFGPGTRLTVL.